Below are 14 T cell receptor beta chains sequenced from a single sample in a study of PD-1 blockade in classical Hodgkin lymphoma. Patients all relapsed after autologous stem cell transplantation, and there was variation in brentuximab vedotin exposure. The method was immunoSEQ multiplex PCR; TCRdb's version includes in-frame clones alone and lacks a portion of them. The data show roughly 97,000 clones, approximately 88% seen once. Specimen: peripheral blood mononuclear cells (PBMCs), collected at baseline. Every receptor here comes from a human donor with classical Hodgkin lymphoma.

This chain joins TRBV15 and TRBJ2-5, with D perhaps TRBD2 (6 bases). The germline V and J ends were trimmed by 3 bases and 4 bases, with 12 bases remaining between them. This CDR3 spans 14 amino acids. Germline V gives CDR1 LNHNV, CDR2 YYDKDF (reference sequence). The CDR3 bases are TGTGCCACCAGCAGGGGAGGCCGGGTAGAGACCCAGTACTTC. It yields the protein CATSRGGRVETQYF. Full variable domain (rest looked up from reference TRBV15 and TRBJ2-5): DAMVIQNPRYQVTQFGKPVTLSCSQTLNHNVMYWYQQKSSQAPKLLFHYYDKDFNNEADTPDNFQSRRPNTSFCFLDIRSPGLGDTAMYLCATSRGGRVETQYFGPGTRLLVL.

J is TRBJ1-2 and V is TRBV5-1; tentatively, D is TRBD1 (6 bases). The CDR3 covers 13 residues. V lost 3 bases to trimming and J lost 9 bases, with 15 bases between them. The V gene's germline CDR1 is SGHRS and CDR2 YFSETQ. This CDR3 reads CASSSSLGGSYTF. The CDR3 nucleotides read TGCGCCAGCAGCTCCTCACTGGGGGGCAGCTACACCTTC.

This clone came up a few times. This chain links TRBV30 with TRBJ2-7; D ambiguous. CDR1 is GTSNPN, CDR2 SVGIG, per germline (reference sequence). V was trimmed by 5 bases and J by 0 bases, leaving 11 bases between them. The CDR3 consists of 13 residues. The CDR3 region has the DNA TGTGCCTGGGACGTGGTGACCTCCTACGAGCAGTACTTC. It specifies CAWDVVTSYEQYF.

The gene calls are TRBV6-5 and TRBJ1-2; 8 nucleotides match TRBD1. From germline, CDR1 is MNHEY and CDR2 SVGAGI. V gave up 6 bases and J gave up 4 bases; unmatched junction bases: 7. The CDR3 covers 14 residues. CDR3 sequence: CASSQQGGVYGYTF. CDR3 DNA sequence: TGTGCCAGCAGCCAACAGGGGGGTGTCTATGGCTACACCTTC.

This clone has a single count. J is TRBJ1-1 and V is TRBV27; 8 bases fit TRBD1. V dropped 5 bases and J dropped 9; count of bases not matched to a gene: 11. The CDR3 consists of 14 residues. Germline V CDR1 and CDR2: MNHEY, SMNVEV (reference sequence). CDR3 region: CASSPTRTGRKAFF. The DNA of the CDR3 is TGTGCCAGCAGTCCCACCCGGACAGGGCGGAAAGCTTTCTTT.

This chain uses TRBV5-1 with TRBJ2-5, with TRBD1 identical over 8 bases. CDR3 length: 15 residues. Germline values: CDR1 SGHRS, CDR2 YFSETQ. The trim removed 3 bases at V and 1 base at J, leaving 5 bases unmatched. The CDR3 loop reads CASSWGTGGQETQYF. The CDR3 nucleotides read TGCGCCAGCAGCTGGGGGACAGGAGGCCAAGAGACCCAGTACTTC.

V and J are TRBV29-1 and TRBJ2-1; D gene uncertain. CDR1 is SQVTM, CDR2 ANQGSEA, per germline. The CDR3 is 12 amino acids. Trimming cost V 3 bases and J 6 bases, with 9 bases left between them. CDR3 coding DNA: TGCAGCGTTGAGTTTACTGGCAATGAGCAGTTCTTC. Translating gives CSVEFTGNEQFF.

Worth noting for this clone: Other DNA variants within this sample encode the same CDR3. The chain joins TRBV9 to TRBJ1-2; D is perhaps TRBD1 (6 bases). The CDR3 sequence is 14 residues long. Trimming left V 4 bases short and J 6 bases short, with 16 bases between. Germline V gene sequence: CDR1 SGDLS, CDR2 YYNGEE. CDR3 amino acids: CASSPTGGRDGYTF. CDR3 nucleotides: TGTGCCAGCAGCCCGACGGGGGGGCGGGATGGCTACACCTTC. Drawing the rest from reference TRBV9 and TRBJ1-2, the complete variable domain is DSGVTQTPKHLITATGQRVTLRCSPRSGDLSVYWYQQSLDQGLQFLIQYYNGEERAKGNILERFSAQQFPDLHSELNLSSLELGDSALYFCASSPTGGRDGYTFGSGTRLTVV.

The chain has TRBV6-5 and TRBJ2-7; D perhaps matches TRBD2 (7 bases). V lost 1 base, J lost 3 bases, and 10 bases lay in between. Germline V lookup: CDR1 MNHEY, CDR2 SVGAGI. The CDR3 has 14 amino acids. Here the CDR3 reads CASSYYREGYEQYF. The CDR3 nucleotides read TGTGCCAGCAGTTACTACAGGGAGGGCTACGAGCAGTACTTC.

The rearrangement uses TRBV30 and TRBJ2-5; a weak D match, TRBD2 (7 bases). Germline V gives CDR1 GTSNPN, CDR2 SVGIG (reference sequence). V lost 4 bases to trimming and J lost 4 bases, with 10 bases between them. This CDR3 has 12 amino acids. The CDR3 DNA reads as TGTGCCTGGAAGGGAGGGGGAGAGACCCAGTACTTC. Protein product: CAWKGGGETQYF.

The V and J genes are TRBV2 and TRBJ2-3; D ambiguous. This CDR3 is built from 15 residues. The V gene's germline CDR1 is SNHLY and CDR2 FYNNEI. The V end was cut by 2 bases, the J end by 2 bases, with 11 bases between. DNA for the CDR3: TGTGCCAGCAGTGAACAACAGCCCATCACAGATACGCAGTATTTT. This codes for CASSEQQPITDTQYF.

DNA of the CDR3: TGCGCCAGCAGCTTGGGGGGAGGTTTCAGCTCCTACAATGAGCAGTTCTTC. It encodes CASSLGGGFSSYNEQFF. This sequence joins TRBV5-1 and TRBJ2-1, with a possible D match to TRBD2 (6 bases). V was shortened by 0 bases and J by 0 bases, with 13 bases between the two germline ends. Germline CDR1 and CDR2: SGHRS and YFSETQ. The CDR3 runs to 17 residues.

The V call is TRBV2, the J call TRBJ2-2; D perhaps matches TRBD1 (6 bases). This CDR3 comprises 13 residues. Between the trimmed V and J ends, which lost 4 bases and 7 bases, there was a span of 10 bases. CDR1 and CDR2 (germline): SNHLY, FYNNEI. The chain's CDR3 is CASSGTVLGELFF. For the CDR3, the DNA is TGTGCCAGCAGTGGGACAGTCCTCGGGGAGCTGTTTTTT.

V and J are TRBV7-9 and TRBJ2-1; D is perhaps TRBD1 or TRBD2 (5 bases each). This CDR3 has 16 residues. The germline V gene encodes CDR1 SEHNR and CDR2 FQNEAQ (reference sequence). V was trimmed by 5 bases and J by 0 bases, leaving 14 bases between them. The CDR3: CASSPTRGSSYNEQFF. For the CDR3, the DNA is TGTGCCAGCAGCCCAACTAGGGGAAGCTCCTACAATGAGCAGTTCTTC.